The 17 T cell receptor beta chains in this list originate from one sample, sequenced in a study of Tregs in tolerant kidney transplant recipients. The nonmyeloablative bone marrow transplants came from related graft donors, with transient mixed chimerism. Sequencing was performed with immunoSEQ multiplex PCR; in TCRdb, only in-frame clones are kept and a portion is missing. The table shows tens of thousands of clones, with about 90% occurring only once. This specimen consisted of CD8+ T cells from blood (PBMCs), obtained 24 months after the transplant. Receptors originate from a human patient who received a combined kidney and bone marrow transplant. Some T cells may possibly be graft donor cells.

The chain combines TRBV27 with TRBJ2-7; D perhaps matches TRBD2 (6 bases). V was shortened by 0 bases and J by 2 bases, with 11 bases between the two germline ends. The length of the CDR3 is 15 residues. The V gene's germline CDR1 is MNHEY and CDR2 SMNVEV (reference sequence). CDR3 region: CASSLSGSSTYEQYF. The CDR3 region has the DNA TGTGCCAGCAGTTTATCCGGGAGTTCCACCTACGAGCAGTACTTC.

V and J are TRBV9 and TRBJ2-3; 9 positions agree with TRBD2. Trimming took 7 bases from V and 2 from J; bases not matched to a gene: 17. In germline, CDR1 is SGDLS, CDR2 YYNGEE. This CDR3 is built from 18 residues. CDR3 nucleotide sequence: TGTGCCAGCTCAGAGAGTAGCGGGAGCTTCGGACTCACAGATACGCAGTATTTT. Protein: CASSESSGSFGLTDTQYF.

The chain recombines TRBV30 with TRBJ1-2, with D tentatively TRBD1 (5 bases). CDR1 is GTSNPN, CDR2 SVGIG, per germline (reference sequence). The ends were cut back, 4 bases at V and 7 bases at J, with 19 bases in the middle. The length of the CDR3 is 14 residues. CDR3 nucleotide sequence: TGTGCCTGGATGGGCGACGGGGGACCGATTGGCTACACCTTC. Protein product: CAWMGDGGPIGYTF.

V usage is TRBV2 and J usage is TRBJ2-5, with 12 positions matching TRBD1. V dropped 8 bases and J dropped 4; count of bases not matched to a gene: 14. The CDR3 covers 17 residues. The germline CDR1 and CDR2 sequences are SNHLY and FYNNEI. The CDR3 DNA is TGTGCCAGCCAGCTGAGTTGGGGGACAGGGGGCCGAGAGACCCAGTACTTC. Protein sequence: CASQLSWGTGGRETQYF.

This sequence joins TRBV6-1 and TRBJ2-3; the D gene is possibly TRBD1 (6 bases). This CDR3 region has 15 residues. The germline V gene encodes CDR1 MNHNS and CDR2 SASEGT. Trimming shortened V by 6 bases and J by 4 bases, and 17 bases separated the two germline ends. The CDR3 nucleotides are TGTGCCAGCAGGGGGTGGGGTGGGGGCGCAGATACGCAGTATTTT. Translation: CASRGWGGGADTQYF.

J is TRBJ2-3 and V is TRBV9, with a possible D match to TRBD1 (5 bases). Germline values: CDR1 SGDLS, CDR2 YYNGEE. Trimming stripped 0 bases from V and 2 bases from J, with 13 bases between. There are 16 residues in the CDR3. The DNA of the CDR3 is TGTGCCAGCAGCGTAGCTGGGGCTTCACCCACAGATACGCAGTATTTT. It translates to CASSVAGASPTDTQYF.

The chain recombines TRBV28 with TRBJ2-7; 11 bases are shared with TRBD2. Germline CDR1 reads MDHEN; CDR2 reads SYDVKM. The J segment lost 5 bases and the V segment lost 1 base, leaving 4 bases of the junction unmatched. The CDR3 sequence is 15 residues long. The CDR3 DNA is TGTGCCAGCAGTTTATTTAGCGGGGGGGCCCACGAGCAGTACTTC. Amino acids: CASSLFSGGAHEQYF.

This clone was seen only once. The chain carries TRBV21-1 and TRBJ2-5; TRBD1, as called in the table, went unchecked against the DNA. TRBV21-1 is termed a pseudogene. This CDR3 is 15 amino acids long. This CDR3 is CASSKCPGWLGTQYF. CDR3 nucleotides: TGTGCCAGCAGCAAATGCCCAGGGTGGTTGGGAACCCAGTACTTC.

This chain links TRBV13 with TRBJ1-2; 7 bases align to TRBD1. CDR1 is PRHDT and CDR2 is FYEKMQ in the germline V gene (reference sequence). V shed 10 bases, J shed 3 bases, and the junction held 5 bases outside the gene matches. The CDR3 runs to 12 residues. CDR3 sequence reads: CAIQGPDYGYTF. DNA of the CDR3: TGTGCCATACAGGGGCCAGACTATGGCTACACCTTC.

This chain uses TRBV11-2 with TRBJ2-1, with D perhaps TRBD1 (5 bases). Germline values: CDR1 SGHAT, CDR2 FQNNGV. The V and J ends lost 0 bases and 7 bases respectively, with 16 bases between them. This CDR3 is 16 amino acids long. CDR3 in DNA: TGTGCCAGCAGCTTAGATTATCAGGGCCCTTTGAATGAGCAGTTCTTC. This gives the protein CASSLDYQGPLNEQFF.

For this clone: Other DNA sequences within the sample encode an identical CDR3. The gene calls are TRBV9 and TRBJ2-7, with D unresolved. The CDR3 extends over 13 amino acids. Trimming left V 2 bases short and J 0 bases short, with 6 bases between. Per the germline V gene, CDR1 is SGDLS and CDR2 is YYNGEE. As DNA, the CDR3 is TGTGCCAGCAGCGTTGGCAGCTCCTACGAGCAGTACTTC. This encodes CASSVGSSYEQYF.

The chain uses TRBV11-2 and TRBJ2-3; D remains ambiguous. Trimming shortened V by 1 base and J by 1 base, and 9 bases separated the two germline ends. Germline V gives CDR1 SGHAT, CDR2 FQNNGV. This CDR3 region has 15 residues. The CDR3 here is CASSLAASRTDTQYF. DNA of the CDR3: TGTGCCAGCAGCTTAGCTGCGTCCCGCACAGATACGCAGTATTTT.

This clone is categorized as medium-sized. CDR3 region: CASSKLIGLAGYEQYF. DNA of the CDR3: TGTGCCAGCAGCAAGTTGATAGGACTAGCGGGCTACGAGCAGTACTTC. This chain joins TRBV4-2 and TRBJ2-7; 11 bases map to TRBD2. V lost 5 bases and J lost 3; bases outside the gene matches: 9. This CDR3 is built from 16 residues. Germline CDR1 reads LGHNA; CDR2 reads YNFKEQ.

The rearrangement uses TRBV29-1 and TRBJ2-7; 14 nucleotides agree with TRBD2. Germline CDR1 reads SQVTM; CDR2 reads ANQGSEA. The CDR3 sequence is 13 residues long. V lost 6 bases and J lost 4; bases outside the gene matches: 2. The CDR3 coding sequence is TGCAGCGTACGGACTAGCGGGAGGTACGAGCAGTACTTC. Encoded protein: CSVRTSGRYEQYF.

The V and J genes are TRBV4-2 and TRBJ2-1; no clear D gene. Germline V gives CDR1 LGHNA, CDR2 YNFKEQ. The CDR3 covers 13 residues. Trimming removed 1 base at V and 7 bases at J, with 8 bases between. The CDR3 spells CASSQGMRNEQFF. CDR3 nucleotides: TGTGCCAGCAGCCAAGGGATGAGGAATGAGCAGTTCTTC.

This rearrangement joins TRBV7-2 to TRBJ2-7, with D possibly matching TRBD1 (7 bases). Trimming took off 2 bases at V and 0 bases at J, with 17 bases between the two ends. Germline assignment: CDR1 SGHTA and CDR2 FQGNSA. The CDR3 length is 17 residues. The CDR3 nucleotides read TGTGCCAGCAGCTTATACGGAGGGGACAGTTACTCCTACGAGCAGTACTTC. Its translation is CASSLYGGDSYSYEQYF.

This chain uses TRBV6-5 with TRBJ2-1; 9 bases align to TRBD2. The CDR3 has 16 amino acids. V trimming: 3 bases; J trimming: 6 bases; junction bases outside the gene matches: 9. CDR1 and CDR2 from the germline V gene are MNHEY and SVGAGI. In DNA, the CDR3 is TGTGCCAGCAGTTATGGGCGGGAGGGCCGAGGCAATGAGCAGTTCTTC. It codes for CASSYGREGRGNEQFF.